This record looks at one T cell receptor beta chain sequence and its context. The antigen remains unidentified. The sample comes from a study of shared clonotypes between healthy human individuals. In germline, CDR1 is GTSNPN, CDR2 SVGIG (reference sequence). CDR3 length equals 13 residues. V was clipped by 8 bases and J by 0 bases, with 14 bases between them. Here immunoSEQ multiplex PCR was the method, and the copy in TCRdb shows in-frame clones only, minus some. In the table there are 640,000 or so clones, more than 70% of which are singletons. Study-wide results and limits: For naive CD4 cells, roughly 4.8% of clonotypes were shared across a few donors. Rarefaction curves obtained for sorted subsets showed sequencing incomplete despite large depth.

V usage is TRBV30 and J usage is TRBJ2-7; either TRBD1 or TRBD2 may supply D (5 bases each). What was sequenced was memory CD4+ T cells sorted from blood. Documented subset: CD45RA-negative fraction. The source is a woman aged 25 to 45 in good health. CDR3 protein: CAGTNLGSYEQYF. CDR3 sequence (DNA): TGTGCCGGGACCAACTTAGGCTCCTACGAGCAGTACTTC.